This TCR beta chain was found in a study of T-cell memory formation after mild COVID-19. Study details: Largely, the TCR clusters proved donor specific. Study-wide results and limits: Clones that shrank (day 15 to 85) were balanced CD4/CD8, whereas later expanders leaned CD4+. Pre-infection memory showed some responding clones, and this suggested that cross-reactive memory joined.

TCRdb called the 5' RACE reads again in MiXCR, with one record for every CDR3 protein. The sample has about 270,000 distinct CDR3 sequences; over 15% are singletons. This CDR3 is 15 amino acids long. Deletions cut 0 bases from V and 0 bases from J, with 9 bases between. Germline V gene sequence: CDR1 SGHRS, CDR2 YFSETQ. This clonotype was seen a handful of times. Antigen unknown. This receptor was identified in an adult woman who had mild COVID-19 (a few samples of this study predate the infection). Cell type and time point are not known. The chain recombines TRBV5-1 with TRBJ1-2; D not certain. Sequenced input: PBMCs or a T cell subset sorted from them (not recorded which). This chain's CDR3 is CASSLGDVPNYGYTF. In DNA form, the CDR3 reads TGCGCCAGCAGCTTGGGAGACGTGCCTAACTATGGCTACACCTTC.